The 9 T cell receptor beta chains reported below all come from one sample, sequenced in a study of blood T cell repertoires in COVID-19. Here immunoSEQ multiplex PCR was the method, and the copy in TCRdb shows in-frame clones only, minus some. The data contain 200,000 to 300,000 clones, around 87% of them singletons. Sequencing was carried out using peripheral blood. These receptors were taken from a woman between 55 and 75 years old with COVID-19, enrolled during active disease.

CDR3 in amino acids: CASSGRTRKGSEQFF. In DNA form, the CDR3 reads TGTGCCAGCAGTGGAAGGACTAGGAAGGGAAGTGAGCAGTTCTTC. This chain joins TRBV27 and TRBJ2-1; 7 bases agree with TRBD2. CDR3 size: 15 residues. After removal of 5 bases from V and 9 bases from J, the junction contained 13 bases not matched to a gene. The germline V gene has CDR1 MNHEY and CDR2 SMNVEV (reference sequence).

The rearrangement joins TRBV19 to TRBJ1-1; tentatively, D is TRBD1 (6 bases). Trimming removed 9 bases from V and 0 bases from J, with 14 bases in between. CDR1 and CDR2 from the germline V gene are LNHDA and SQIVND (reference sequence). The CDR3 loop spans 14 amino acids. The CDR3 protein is CASERGGLNTEAFF. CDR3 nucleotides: TGTGCCAGCGAACGGGGGGGGCTGAACACTGAAGCTTTCTTT.

The DNA for the CDR3 is TGTGCCAGCAGCCTGAGCGGGAGTTTTAGCGAGCAGTACTTC. Residues: CASSLSGSFSEQYF. The rearrangement joins TRBV7-9 to TRBJ2-7; TRBD2 aligns across 8 bases. V shed 5 bases, J shed 6 bases, and the junction held 9 bases outside the gene matches. The CDR3 runs to 14 residues. Per the germline V gene, CDR1 is SEHNR and CDR2 is FQNEAQ (reference sequence).

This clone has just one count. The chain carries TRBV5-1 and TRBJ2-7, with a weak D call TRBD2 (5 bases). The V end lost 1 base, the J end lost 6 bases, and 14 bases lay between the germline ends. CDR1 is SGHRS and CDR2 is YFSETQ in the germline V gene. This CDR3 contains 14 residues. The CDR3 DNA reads TGCGCCAGCAGCTTGATCGAGGGTCGTGGCGAGCAGTACTTC. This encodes CASSLIEGRGEQYF.

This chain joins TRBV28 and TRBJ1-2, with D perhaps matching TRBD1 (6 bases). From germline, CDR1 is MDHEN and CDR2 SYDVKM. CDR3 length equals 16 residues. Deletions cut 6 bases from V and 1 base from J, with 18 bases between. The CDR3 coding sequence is TGTGCCAGCAGCCCGCCGGGGGGCCTTCATAACTATGGCTACACCTTC. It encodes CASSPPGGLHNYGYTF.

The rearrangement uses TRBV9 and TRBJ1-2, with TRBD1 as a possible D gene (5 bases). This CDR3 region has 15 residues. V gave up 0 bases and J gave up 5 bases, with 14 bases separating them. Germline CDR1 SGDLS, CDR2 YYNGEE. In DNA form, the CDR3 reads TGTGCCAGCAGCGTAGATGGACACAGTCGGTATGGCTACACCTTC. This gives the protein CASSVDGHSRYGYTF. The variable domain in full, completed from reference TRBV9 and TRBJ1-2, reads DSGVTQTPKHLITATGQRVTLRCSPRSGDLSVYWYQQSLDQGLQFLIQYYNGEERAKGNILERFSAQQFPDLHSELNLSSLELGDSALYFCASSVDGHSRYGYTFGSGTRLTVV.

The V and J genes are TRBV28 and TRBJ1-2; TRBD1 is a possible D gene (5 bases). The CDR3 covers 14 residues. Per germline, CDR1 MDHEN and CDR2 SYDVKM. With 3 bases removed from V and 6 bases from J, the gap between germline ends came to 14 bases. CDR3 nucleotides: TGTGCCAGCAGTTTCATCGGGGGAATGAATGGCTACACCTTC. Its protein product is CASSFIGGMNGYTF.

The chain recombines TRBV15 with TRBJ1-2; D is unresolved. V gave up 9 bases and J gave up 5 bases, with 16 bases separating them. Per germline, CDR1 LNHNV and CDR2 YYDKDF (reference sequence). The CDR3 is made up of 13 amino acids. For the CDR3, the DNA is TGTGCCACTACTTACACCGGACTATATGGCTACACCTTC. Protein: CATTYTGLYGYTF.

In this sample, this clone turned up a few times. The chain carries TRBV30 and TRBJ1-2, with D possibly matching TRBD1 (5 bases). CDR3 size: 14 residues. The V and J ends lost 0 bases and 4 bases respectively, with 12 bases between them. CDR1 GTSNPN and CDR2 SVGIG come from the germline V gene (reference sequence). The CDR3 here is CAWSVQRTGYGYTF. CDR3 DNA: TGTGCCTGGAGTGTACAAAGAACAGGCTATGGCTACACCTTC.